One and the same sample provided the 19 T cell receptor beta chains below, sequenced in a study of CD8+CD57+ T cells in acquired aplastic anemia. Genomic DNA served as template for TCR beta VDJ and CDR3 profiling. TCRdb re-called the reads with MiXCR, one entry per CDR3 protein. The table records about 180,000 distinct CDR3 sequences, roughly 50% of them present only once. The patients chosen for sequencing had shown expansion of CD8+CD57+ cells (detected by flow cytometry). Material for sequencing was sorted CD4+, CD8+, or CD8+CD57+ T cells (not recorded which) from PBMCs. These receptors all come from a human donor with aplastic anemia.

This clonotype was counted many times. The chain is built from TRBV3-1 and TRBJ1-6, with 7 bases matching TRBD1. Unmatched junction bases numbered 7, after V lost 1 base and J lost 7 bases. The length of the CDR3 is 16 residues. Germline V CDR1 and CDR2: LGHDT, YNNKEL (reference sequence). CDR3 in DNA: TGTGCCAGCAGCCAAGTGCCAGGGGGTCCCAATTCACCCCTCCACTTT. Its translation: CASSQVPGGPNSPLHF.

This clonotype was counted a few times. The chain employs TRBV5-6 and TRBJ2-7; D remains ambiguous. CDR1 is SGHDT, CDR2 YYEEEE, per germline. This CDR3 comprises 13 residues. Trimming removed 4 bases from V and 7 bases from J, with 15 bases in between. The CDR3 DNA sequence: TGTGCCAGCAGCCACTCGCTAGATACAGAGCAGTACTTC. Its protein is CASSHSLDTEQYF.

This clonotype was detected a few times. The J gene is TRBJ2-3, the V gene TRBV7-3; 8 bases agree with TRBD1. This CDR3 is 13 amino acids long. Germline V gene sequence: CDR1 SGHTA, CDR2 FQGTGA. V shed 6 bases, J shed 6 bases, and the junction held 5 bases outside the gene matches. The CDR3 protein is CASSGQGADTQYF. The CDR3 region has the DNA TGTGCCAGCAGTGGGCAGGGGGCGGATACGCAGTATTTT.

The table lists this clonotype with a few counts. The chain is built from TRBV2 and TRBJ2-6, with TRBD1 matching 9 bases. Unmatched junction bases numbered 9, after V lost 5 bases and J lost 4 bases. This CDR3 comprises 17 residues. Germline V lookup: CDR1 SNHLY, CDR2 FYNNEI. The CDR3 DNA reads TGTGCCAGCAGTTCCGGGACAGGGCGAGGAGGGGCCAACGTCCTGACTTTC. It translates to CASSSGTGRGGANVLTF.

Comments on this clonotype: One base away lies a much larger clone, so this may be a sequencing read error. The chain has TRBV11-2 and TRBJ2-4; a weak D match, TRBD1 (6 bases). From germline, CDR1 is SGHAT and CDR2 FQNNGV. This CDR3 comprises 15 residues. The V end was cut by 6 bases, the J end by 2 bases, with 14 bases between. The CDR3 loop reads CASSLGRGPKNIQYF. The CDR3 DNA sequence: TGTGCCAGCAGTCTAGGCAGGGGACCCAAAAACATTCAGTACTTC.

This clonotype was detected many times. The V and J genes are TRBV7-3 and TRBJ2-1; D is ambiguous. The CDR3 covers 17 residues. CDR1 and CDR2 (germline): SGHTA, FQGTGA. Trimming cost V 1 base and J 3 bases, with 16 bases left between them. The chain's CDR3 is CASSLKSPNYLYNEQFF. The CDR3 region has the DNA TGTGCCAGCAGCTTAAAGAGCCCGAATTATCTCTACAATGAGCAGTTCTTC.

V and J are TRBV29-1 and TRBJ2-1; D call uncertain. Germline CDR1 is SQVTM and CDR2 is ANQGSEA. The CDR3 totals 12 residues. V was pared by 3 bases and J by 8 bases, with 11 bases between. Here the CDR3 DNA reads TGCAGCGTTGATTCGAGCTCTGATGAGCAGTTCTTC. Its translation: CSVDSSSDEQFF.

Points on this clonotype: Since no conserved phenylalanine or tryptophan closes the CDR3, a read error is the likely cause. V and J are TRBV10-1 and TRBJ1-5; 9 bases agree with TRBD1. Losses at the gene ends were 6 bases for V and 0 bases for J; bases not matched to a gene: 12. In germline, CDR1 is WNHNN, CDR2 SYGVQD (reference sequence). The CDR3 sequence is 18 residues long. CDR3 sequence reads: CASRPAGQGRYSNQPQHG. The CDR3 DNA follows: TGCGCCAGCAGACCAGCGGGACAGGGCCGATATAGCAATCAGCCCCAGCATGGT.

The chain recombines TRBV19 with TRBJ2-3; possibly TRBD1 for D (6 bases). CDR1 LNHDA and CDR2 SQIVND come from the germline V gene (reference sequence). Trimming left V 9 bases short and J 2 bases short, with 15 bases between. The CDR3 loop spans 14 amino acids. The chain's CDR3 is CASVRTDNTDTQYF. The CDR3 DNA reads as TGTGCCAGCGTGAGGACAGACAACACAGATACGCAGTATTTT.

This clonotype was seen a few times. The chain recombines TRBV29-1 with TRBJ2-7; D gene ambiguous. In germline, CDR1 is SQVTM, CDR2 ANQGSEA. The CDR3 runs to 12 residues. V was cut by 3 bases and J by 2 bases, with 8 bases left in between. The CDR3 sequence is CSVEIGTYEQYF. For the CDR3, the DNA is TGCAGCGTTGAGATAGGGACCTACGAGCAGTACTTC.

This clonotype was detected ten times or more. This sequence joins TRBV3-1 and TRBJ1-1, with D possibly matching TRBD1 (5 bases). CDR3 size: 12 residues. Germline CDR1 is LGHDT and CDR2 is YNNKEL (reference sequence). The V end lost 2 bases, the J end lost 8 bases, and 9 bases lay between the germline ends. The CDR3 DNA reads TGTGCCAGCAGCCAAACGGGGCTCGAAGCTTTCTTT. Translation gives CASSQTGLEAFF.

This clonotype occurred a few times. A clone one base away is much larger, so this may be a read error. The CDR3 ends on some other residue instead of the conserved phenylalanine or tryptophan, so this is likely a read error. The chain recombines TRBV7-2 with TRBJ1-5, with 10 bases that match TRBD1. This CDR3 is built from 15 residues. CDR1 and CDR2 from the germline V gene are SGHTA and FQGNSA. V dropped 5 bases and J dropped 5; count of bases not matched to a gene: 6. The CDR3 DNA sequence: TGTGCCAGCAGCCCGCGAGGGACAGGGGATCAGCCCCAGCATCTT. The encoded protein is CASSPRGTGDQPQHL.

J is TRBJ1-5 and V is TRBV2; D is ambiguous. The V gene's germline CDR1 is SNHLY and CDR2 FYNNEI. CDR3 size: 13 residues. V shed 4 bases and J shed 5 bases, with 9 bases lying between them. The CDR3 region is CASSGDIYQPQHF. As DNA, the CDR3 is TGTGCCAGCAGTGGCGACATTTATCAGCCCCAGCATTTT.

This rearrangement joins TRBV18 to TRBJ1-1; unclear D gene. There are 13 residues in the CDR3. V gave up 6 bases and J gave up 6 bases, with 14 bases separating them. In germline, CDR1 is KGHSH, CDR2 LQKENI. The CDR3 protein is CASSLGQESEAFF. CDR3 nucleotide sequence: TGTGCCAGCTCTCTAGGGCAGGAATCTGAAGCTTTCTTT. Together with reference TRBV18 and TRBJ1-1, the CDR3 gives the full variable domain: NAGVMQNPRHLVRRRGQEARLRCSPMKGHSHVYWYRQLPEEGLKFMVYLQKENIIDESGMPKERFSAEFPKEGPSILRIQQVVRGDSAAYFCASSLGQESEAFFGQGTRLTVV.

This sequence joins TRBV7-6 and TRBJ1-2, with D maybe TRBD1 (5 bases). V gave up 3 bases and J gave up 10 bases, with 15 bases separating them. The V gene's germline CDR1 is SGHVS and CDR2 FNYEAQ. CDR3 length: 13 residues. The CDR3: CASSFRDYGAYTF. The DNA of the CDR3 is TGTGCCAGCAGCTTTCGGGACTACGGCGCCTACACCTTC.

This clonotype was seen ten or more times. This rearrangement joins TRBV20-1 to TRBJ2-2; 10 bases are shared with TRBD2. In germline, CDR1 is DFQATT, CDR2 SNEGSKA (reference sequence). V lost 0 bases, J lost 0 bases, and 7 bases stayed unmatched. This CDR3 contains 18 residues. The CDR3: CSARDRLAGDSNTGELFF. The CDR3 bases are TGCAGTGCTAGAGATCGGCTAGCGGGGGACTCGAACACCGGGGAGCTGTTTTTT.

This clonotype was seen ten or more times. This chain connects TRBV7-8 to TRBJ1-5; 10 bases match TRBD1. Germline V gene data show CDR1 as SGHVS and CDR2 as FQNEAQ. V gave up 5 bases and J gave up 8 bases; unmatched junction bases: 9. The CDR3 is made up of 15 amino acids. In DNA, the CDR3 is TGTGCCAGCAGCCTCAGGACAGGGGGTAAGGAGCCCCAGCATTTT. This sequence encodes CASSLRTGGKEPQHF.

The chain links TRBV28 to TRBJ1-3; tentative D call: TRBD1 (5 bases). Trimming removed 5 bases from V and 2 bases from J, with 16 bases in between. Looked up from germline, CDR1 is MDHEN and CDR2 is SYDVKM. The CDR3 is made up of 16 amino acids. The CDR3 DNA follows: TGTGCCAGCAGTCCCCCGGTGGGGCGAACTGGAAACACCATATATTTT. Translating gives CASSPPVGRTGNTIYF.

Many counts were recorded for this clonotype. The J gene is TRBJ2-3, the V gene TRBV7-2; no definite D call. This CDR3 has 15 residues. Germline CDR1 is SGHTA and CDR2 is FQGNSA. V lost 2 bases to trimming and J lost 1 base, with 10 bases between them. The CDR3 nucleotides read TGTGCCAGCAGCTTATTTGAAACCCGCACAGATACGCAGTATTTT. Encoded protein: CASSLFETRTDTQYF.